This TCR beta chain was sequenced for a study of T cells in Graves' hyperthyroidism and ophthalmopathy. Whole-study findings and limits: Blood samples included most of the expanded thyroid clonotypes exceeding 0.001. Ophthalmopathy, which appeared later, was predicted by the model a median 6.5 months before onset.

Comments on this clonotype: The antigen is undetermined. At one of its ends the junction is not consistent with the germline gene, which may arise from a read error.

CDR1 SEHNR and CDR2 FQNEAQ come from the germline V gene (reference sequence). This CDR3 is 14 amino acids long. Patients were aged 18 to 65, had disease duration under 2 months, and had newly diagnosed hyperthyroidism. Extraction of PBMCs used more than 8.5 ml of fresh peripheral blood. There were TCR beta CDR3 regions amplified from RNA transcripts. The HTBI primer set drove a first-round RT-PCR of the TCR CDR3. TCRdb itself ran the multiplex PCR reads through MiXCR, one entry per CDR3 protein. Here the sample spans 550,000 to 800,000 distinct CDR3 sequences, around 16% being singletons. The sequenced material came from blood. This sequence joins TRBV7-9 and TRBJ1-6; D remains ambiguous. The origin of this receptor is a man in his forties or fifties with Graves' hyperthyroidism. The CDR3 DNA reads as TGTGCCAGCAGCTTAGAGGCAGAAAATTCGCCCCTCCACTTT. This gives the protein CASSLEAENSPLHF.